This T cell receptor beta chain was documented in a study of Ad26.COV2.S vaccination and SARS-CoV-2 variants. Overall study: Administration of Ad26.COV2.S was intramuscular, either once or twice 56 days apart.

As for treatment: some 20 received Ad26.COV2.S at low or high dose, single or two shots; 5 received placebo; per-sample allocation not given. Sample collection was performed on day 63 after the first vaccine or placebo injection. The protocol was immunoSEQ multiplex PCR, while the TCRdb copy is restricted to in-frame clones and leaves out a portion. The table shows 300,000 to 400,000 clones, with around 83% occurring only once. V was shortened by 0 bases and J by 0 bases, with 10 bases between the two germline ends. Germline V gene data show CDR1 as SGHNT and CDR2 as YYREEE (reference sequence). CDR3 length equals 16 residues.

The sample was peripheral blood, taken in a trial of Ad26.COV2.S vaccine versus placebo. The V call is TRBV5-4, the J call TRBJ2-4; D gene uncertain. This receptor was taken from a person aged 18-65 years who received the Ad26.COV2.S COVID-19 vaccine or a placebo. CDR3 sequence: CASSLGIGEAKNIQYF. The CDR3 region has the DNA TGTGCCAGCAGCTTGGGGATTGGGGAAGCCAAAAACATTCAGTACTTC.